The present T cell receptor (beta chain) was sequenced within a study of blood T cell repertoires in COVID-19. In the study overall: Material from acute and convalescent COVID-19 was sourced from the United States, Italy and Spain. PBMCs, B-cell-depleted T cells, or T cells provided the cDNA or gDNA that made up the material.

This CDR3 region has 17 residues. The V end lost 1 base, the J end lost 0 bases, and 14 bases lay between the germline ends. Germline assignment: CDR1 SEHNR and CDR2 FQNEAQ (reference sequence). Authors' analysis steps: Amplified reference gene primers provided the basis for estimating nucleated cell counts. Libraries were prepared by immunoSEQ multiplex PCR; TCRdb keeps only in-frame clonotypes and omits some of them. V, J and clone size are taken as reported in that table, and D and trimming were inferred from the DNA itself. The profile covers approximately 100,000 clones, with around 89% appearing a single time and approximately 19% taken by the ten largest.

This TCR was recovered from a human donor with acute or convalescent COVID-19. The donor label of this sample is uncertain. V gene TRBV7-9 combines with J gene TRBJ2-3, with D uncertain. The material sequenced was peripheral blood. This chain's CDR3 is CASSLEAWVSSTDTQYF. The CDR3 DNA follows: TGTGCCAGCAGCTTAGAAGCGTGGGTTTCTAGCACAGATACGCAGTATTTT.